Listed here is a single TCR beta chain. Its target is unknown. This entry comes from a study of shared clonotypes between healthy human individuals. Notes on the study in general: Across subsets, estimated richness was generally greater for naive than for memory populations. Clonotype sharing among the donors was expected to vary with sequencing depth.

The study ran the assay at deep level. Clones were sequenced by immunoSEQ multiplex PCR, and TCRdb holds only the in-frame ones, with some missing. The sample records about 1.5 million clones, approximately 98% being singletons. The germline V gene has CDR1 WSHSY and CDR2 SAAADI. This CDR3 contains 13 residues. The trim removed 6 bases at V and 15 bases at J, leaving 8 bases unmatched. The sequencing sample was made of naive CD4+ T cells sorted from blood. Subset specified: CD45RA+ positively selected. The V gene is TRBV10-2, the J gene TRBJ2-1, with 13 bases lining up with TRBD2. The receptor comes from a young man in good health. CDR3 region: CASSATSGRRGFF. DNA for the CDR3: TGCGCCAGCAGCGCGACTAGCGGGAGGCGGGGGTTCTTC.